The next 32 T cell receptor beta chains were all read from a single sample in a study of blood T cell repertoires in COVID-19. Clones were sequenced by immunoSEQ multiplex PCR, and TCRdb holds only the in-frame ones, with some missing. The sample shows around 250,000 clones, approximately 82% of them seen only once. What was sequenced was peripheral blood. The receptors derive from a young woman with acute or convalescent COVID-19.

The CDR3 sequence is CASSLGPLGPGNTIYF. CDR3 DNA: TGTGCCAGCAGCTTAGGTCCTCTGGGGCCTGGAAACACCATATATTTT. V and J are TRBV7-3 and TRBJ1-3, with a possible D match to TRBD1 (5 bases). V was trimmed by 2 bases and J by 2 bases, leaving 13 bases between them. CDR3 length: 16 residues. Per the germline V gene, CDR1 is SGHTA and CDR2 is FQGTGA.

The gene calls are TRBV10-2 and TRBJ2-7; D may be TRBD2 (5 bases). Per the germline V gene, CDR1 is WSHSY and CDR2 is SAAADI. This CDR3 contains 12 residues. V was trimmed by 6 bases and J by 2 bases, leaving 8 bases between them. The CDR3 spells CASRDSPYEQYF. For the CDR3, the DNA is TGCGCCAGCAGGGACTCTCCCTACGAGCAGTACTTC.

V gene TRBV19 combines with J gene TRBJ2-1; TRBD2 matches at 14 bases. The CDR3 totals 18 residues. V shed 6 bases, J shed 8 bases, and the junction held 15 bases outside the gene matches. Germline V lookup: CDR1 LNHDA, CDR2 SQIVND (reference sequence). The CDR3, as DNA: TGTGCCAGTAGGAGAAGACTAGCGGGAGGGCCAGGGTTTCATGAGCAGTTCTTC. Translated, it gives CASRRRLAGGPGFHEQFF.

The chain has TRBV10-2 and TRBJ2-7, with 9 bases that match TRBD1. The CDR3 length is 14 residues. J was trimmed by 5 bases and V by 4 bases; bases with no gene match: 6. The germline V gene encodes CDR1 WSHSY and CDR2 SAAADI. The CDR3 region has the DNA TGCGCCAGCAGTGTTGGGGACAGGGACCACGAGCAGTACTTC. Translated: CASSVGDRDHEQYF.

This chain connects TRBV5-1 to TRBJ2-5; D is uncertain. The length of the CDR3 is 13 residues. With 4 bases removed from V and 3 bases from J, the gap between germline ends came to 10 bases. Germline V gene data show CDR1 as SGHRS and CDR2 as YFSETQ. CDR3 sequence reads: CASSTLIEETQYF. The DNA of the CDR3 is TGCGCCAGCAGCACACTAATCGAAGAGACCCAGTACTTC.

V gene TRBV6-2 or TRBV6-3 combines with J gene TRBJ2-7; 12 bases map to TRBD2. Unmatched junction bases numbered 5, after V lost 6 bases and J lost 2 bases. The germline V gene has CDR1 MNHEY and CDR2 SVGEGT. The CDR3 consists of 15 residues. The CDR3 loop is CASSIASGRAYEQYF. The CDR3 DNA follows: TGTGCCAGCAGCATAGCTAGCGGGAGGGCCTACGAGCAGTACTTC.

CDR3 in DNA: TGTGCCAGCTCACCCCAGGGGGCAGCCCCTAATGAGCAGTTCTTC. This encodes CASSPQGAAPNEQFF. This chain connects TRBV18 to TRBJ2-1, with 8 bases aligning to TRBD1. V lost 3 bases to trimming and J lost 7 bases; unmatched junction nucleotides: 8. This CDR3 comprises 15 residues. The germline gives CDR1 KGHSH, CDR2 LQKENI. Using reference TRBV18 and TRBJ2-1 for the parts outside the CDR3, the full variable domain is NAGVMQNPRHLVRRRGQEARLRCSPMKGHSHVYWYRQLPEEGLKFMVYLQKENIIDESGMPKERFSAEFPKEGPSILRIQQVVRGDSAAYFCASSPQGAAPNEQFFGPGTRLTVL.

The rearrangement joins TRBV6-2 or TRBV6-3 to TRBJ1-4; D ambiguous. This CDR3 has 15 amino acids. The germline CDR1 and CDR2 sequences are MNHEY and SVGEGT. V was pared by 2 bases and J by 6 bases, with 13 bases between. CDR3 sequence reads: CASSYPTGVDEKLFF. CDR3 coding DNA: TGTGCCAGCAGTTACCCGACCGGGGTCGATGAAAAACTGTTTTTT.

The chain couples TRBV6-5 to TRBJ2-2; TRBD1 matches at 7 bases. Unmatched junction bases numbered 4, after V lost 6 bases and J lost 3 bases. There are 14 residues in the CDR3. Germline loops: CDR1 MNHEY, CDR2 SVGAGI. The CDR3 region is CASRGDRDTGELFF. The CDR3 DNA reads TGTGCCAGCAGGGGCGACAGGGACACCGGGGAGCTGTTTTTT.

The rearrangement links TRBV6-5 to TRBJ1-5; TRBD1 agrees at 11 bases. The CDR3 runs 14 residues. CDR1 MNHEY and CDR2 SVGAGI come from the germline V gene. V trimming: 7 bases; J trimming: 6 bases; junction bases outside the gene matches: 5. CDR3 nucleotide sequence: TGTGCCAGCATGGGGACAGGGGGGCCTCAGCCCCAGCATTTT. Amino acids: CASMGTGGPQPQHF.

The chain carries TRBV6-1 and TRBJ1-4; D remains ambiguous. This CDR3 has 16 amino acids. Trimming shortened V by 3 bases and J by 3 bases, and 14 bases separated the two germline ends. Per germline, CDR1 MNHNS and CDR2 SASEGT. In DNA form, the CDR3 reads TGTGCCAGCAGTGATTCACAGCTTTTTCCTAATGAAAAACTGTTTTTT. Its translation is CASSDSQLFPNEKLFF.

This clone was seen more than once but under ten times. The chain carries TRBV14 and TRBJ2-2, with TRBD2 identical over 9 bases. J gave up 7 bases and V 3 bases, and 3 bases lay outside the gene matches. The CDR3 is made up of 14 amino acids. Germline V lookup: CDR1 SGHDN, CDR2 FVKESK. DNA for the CDR3: TGTGCCAGCAGCCAGGGACTAGCAGTCGGGGAGCTGTTTTTT. This encodes CASSQGLAVGELFF.

The gene calls are TRBV1 and TRBJ2-5; the table's D call, TRBD2, has no DNA check behind it. TRBV1 corresponds to a pseudogene. The CDR3 totals 14 residues. CDR3: CTSSQHGGQETQYF. Written as DNA, the CDR3 is TGCACCAGCAGCCAACACGGGGGTCAAGAGACCCAGTACTTC.

This rearrangement joins TRBV5-1 to TRBJ2-2; 8 bases agree with TRBD1. There are 14 residues in the CDR3. CDR1 and CDR2 from the germline V gene are SGHRS and YFSETQ. V lost 4 bases and J lost 5; bases outside the gene matches: 4. Here the CDR3 DNA reads TGCGCCAGCAGCCCCAGGGGGCGTACCGGGGAGCTGTTTTTT. It encodes CASSPRGRTGELFF.

V usage is TRBV12-5 and J usage is TRBJ1-2; TRBD1 matches at 7 bases. Germline-derived CDR1 and CDR2 are LGHNT and FRNRAP. The CDR3 is 14 residues long. The V and J ends lost 5 bases and 6 bases, in that order; junction bases with no gene match: 9. CDR3 loop: CASGPPDRAHGYTF. CDR3 bases: TGTGCTAGTGGTCCCCCCGACAGGGCCCATGGCTACACCTTC.

J is TRBJ1-1 and V is TRBV7-9; no definite D call. Deletions cut 7 bases from V and 1 base from J, with 7 bases between. The CDR3 totals 12 residues. CDR1 and CDR2 from the germline V gene are SEHNR and FQNEAQ (reference sequence). CDR3 loop: CASMGRNTEAFF. The CDR3 DNA reads TGTGCCAGCATGGGGAGGAACACTGAAGCTTTCTTT.

The chain links TRBV28 to TRBJ1-5; D is unclear. In germline, CDR1 is MDHEN, CDR2 SYDVKM. The germline V and J ends were trimmed by 9 bases and 1 base, with 10 bases remaining between them. The CDR3 extends over 13 amino acids. Written as DNA, the CDR3 is TGTGCCAGTGCCCGGTGGAGCAATCAGCCCCAGCATTTT. This translates into CASARWSNQPQHF.

The chain uses TRBV7-9 and TRBJ1-1; 9 bases are shared with TRBD1. The V segment lost 1 base and the J segment 1 base; nucleotides outside the gene matches: 7. CDR1 and CDR2 from the germline V gene are SEHNR and FQNEAQ (reference sequence). CDR3 length: 17 amino acids. CDR3 nucleotides: TGTGCCAGCAGCTTAGAGGGGACAGGGTTATCGAACACTGAAGCTTTCTTT. Translating gives CASSLEGTGLSNTEAFF.

The chain recombines TRBV19 with TRBJ2-7, with TRBD2 as a possible D gene (6 bases). Germline CDR1 is LNHDA and CDR2 is SQIVND (reference sequence). V was pared by 3 bases and J by 4 bases, with 13 bases between. The CDR3 has 14 residues. The CDR3 protein is CASSMAGLAYEQYF. In DNA, the CDR3 is TGTGCCAGTAGTATGGCGGGATTAGCTTACGAGCAGTACTTC.

This clone was recorded a few times. The chain uses TRBV21-1 and TRBJ1-3. TRBV21-1 is flagged as a pseudogene. The CDR3 sequence is 16 residues long. CDR3 nucleotides: TGTGCCAGCAGCAAAGAGGAGGGGCGATCAGGAAACACCATATATTTT. Protein product: CASSKEEGRSGNTIYF.

The chain employs TRBV6-5 and TRBJ2-7, with D maybe TRBD1 (6 bases). The CDR3 sequence is 14 residues long. Germline-derived CDR1 and CDR2 are MNHEY and SVGAGI. V was cut by 7 bases and J by 2 bases, with 15 bases left in between. CDR3 sequence: CASTAKDSTYEQYF. The CDR3 DNA sequence: TGTGCCAGCACCGCTAAGGACAGTACCTACGAGCAGTACTTC.

This clone was seen only once. This chain links TRBV19 with TRBJ2-1, with 12 positions matching TRBD2. Per the germline V gene, CDR1 is LNHDA and CDR2 is SQIVND (reference sequence). V trimming: 3 bases; J trimming: 0 bases; junction bases outside the gene matches: 3. The CDR3 sequence is 17 residues long. CDR3 loop: CASSIPGLAGSYNEQFF. CDR3 in DNA: TGTGCCAGTAGTATTCCGGGACTAGCGGGCTCCTACAATGAGCAGTTCTTC.

The chain couples TRBV27 to TRBJ1-1; maybe TRBD1 (5 bases). This CDR3 region has 15 residues. Trimming cost V 3 bases and J 0 bases, with 11 bases left between them. Germline V gene sequence: CDR1 MNHEY, CDR2 SMNVEV (reference sequence). The CDR3 is CASSLGQVMNTEAFF. CDR3 bases: TGTGCCAGCAGTTTGGGGCAGGTGATGAACACTGAAGCTTTCTTT.

This clone appeared a few times. The V call is TRBV7-6, the J call TRBJ1-2, with D perhaps matching TRBD1 (6 bases). This CDR3 comprises 14 residues. V was cut by 5 bases and J by 8 bases, with 18 bases left in between. Germline V lookup: CDR1 SGHVS, CDR2 FNYEAQ. In nucleotides, the CDR3 is TGTGCCAGCAGCCCTTTACAGGGTATTGAGGGCTACACCTTC. It translates to CASSPLQGIEGYTF.

This clone was counted a few times. The chain links TRBV10-3 to TRBJ1-2, with a weak D call TRBD1 (5 bases). The CDR3 has 13 amino acids. Trimming left V 6 bases short and J 2 bases short, with 10 bases between. Germline CDR1 reads ENHRY; CDR2 reads SYGVKD. The CDR3 sequence: CAIRRGNNYGYTF. Here the CDR3 DNA reads TGTGCCATCAGACGGGGGAACAACTATGGCTACACCTTC.

V usage is TRBV4-2 and J usage is TRBJ2-7; D possibly corresponds to TRBD1 (7 bases). CDR3 length: 14 residues. Trimming cost V 3 bases and J 8 bases, with 17 bases left between them. From germline, CDR1 is LGHNA and CDR2 YNFKEQ. The CDR3 DNA reads TGTGCCAGCAGCCAGGGCAGGGGGGCTGTCAAGCAGTACTTC. Translated, it gives CASSQGRGAVKQYF.

The chain couples TRBV5-6 to TRBJ1-2; 9 bases are shared with TRBD1. This CDR3 region has 16 residues. The germline V gene has CDR1 SGHDT and CDR2 YYEEEE. After removal of 1 base from V and 4 bases from J, the junction contained 8 bases not matched to a gene. CDR3 amino acids: CASSLWRDRERYGYTF. DNA for the CDR3: TGTGCCAGCAGCTTGTGGCGGGACAGGGAACGCTATGGCTACACCTTC.

This chain links TRBV7-9 with TRBJ1-1; D remains unclear. Germline V lookup: CDR1 SEHNR, CDR2 FQNEAQ (reference sequence). The CDR3 length is 13 residues. V was shortened by 2 bases and J by 2 bases, with 6 bases between the two germline ends. CDR3 nucleotides: TGTGCCAGCAGCTTACACAGAAACACTGAAGCTTTCTTT. Amino acid sequence: CASSLHRNTEAFF.

The rearrangement uses TRBV19 and TRBJ1-2, with TRBD1 matching over 12 bases. The ends lost 6 bases at V and 8 bases at J; junction bases unmatched: 13. Germline CDR1 reads LNHDA; CDR2 reads SQIVND (reference sequence). The CDR3 loop spans 16 amino acids. CDR3: CASSPGQGAISRGYTF. CDR3 nucleotides: TGTGCCAGTAGCCCGGGACAGGGGGCGATCTCTCGAGGCTACACCTTC.

V and J are TRBV5-1 and TRBJ2-1; a weak D match, TRBD2 (6 bases). The CDR3 is 16 amino acids. Trimming shortened V by 4 bases and J by 3 bases, and 17 bases separated the two germline ends. Looked up from germline, CDR1 is SGHRS and CDR2 is YFSETQ. CDR3 bases: TGCGCCAGCAGCCCAAGCCAAGCGGGCATCTACAATGAGCAGTTCTTC. Translated, it gives CASSPSQAGIYNEQFF.

The rearrangement uses TRBV28 and TRBJ2-7, with 8 positions matching TRBD1. This CDR3 comprises 15 residues. The germline V gene has CDR1 MDHEN and CDR2 SYDVKM. V lost 4 bases to trimming and J lost 6 bases; unmatched junction nucleotides: 11. The CDR3 loop is CASSSPGQGLSEQYF. For the CDR3, the DNA is TGTGCCAGCAGTTCCCCCGGACAGGGTCTAAGCGAGCAGTACTTC. The full variable domain, its missing parts supplied by reference TRBV28 and TRBJ2-7, is DVKVTQSSRYLVKRTGEKVFLECVQDMDHENMFWYRQDPGLGLRLIYFSYDVKMKEKGDIPEGYSVSREKKERFSLILESASTNQTSMYLCASSSPGQGLSEQYFGPGTRLTVT.

The chain is built from TRBV5-4 and TRBJ1-2; 7 nucleotides line up with TRBD1. The CDR3 is made up of 13 amino acids. The germline CDR1 and CDR2 sequences are SGHNT and YYREEE (reference sequence). V lost 4 bases to trimming and J lost 2 bases; unmatched junction nucleotides: 2. CDR3 DNA: TGTGCCAGCAGCGTACAGGGGAACTATGGCTACACCTTC. The encoded protein is CASSVQGNYGYTF. The complete variable domain, with remaining parts taken from reference TRBV5-4 and TRBJ1-2, reads ETGVTQSPTHLIKTRGQQVTLRCSSQSGHNTVSWYQQALGQGPQFIFQYYREEENGRGNFPPRFSGLQFPNYSSELNVNALELDDSALYLCASSVQGNYGYTFGSGTRLTVV.